The source of this T cell receptor (beta chain) is a study of blood T cell repertoires in COVID-19. The method was immunoSEQ multiplex PCR; TCRdb's version includes in-frame clones alone and lacks a portion of them. The data hold 250,000 to 350,000 clones, with 70% to 90% observed a single time. This CDR3 is built from 15 residues. In germline, CDR1 is WNHNN, CDR2 SYGVQD (reference sequence). V shed 6 bases, J shed 9 bases, and the junction held 11 bases outside the gene matches. The sequenced sample was PBMCs or T cells enriched from blood (not recorded which). This chain connects TRBV10-1 to TRBJ2-4; 10 nucleotides align to TRBD1. The sequence was collected from a woman aged 30 to 39 who had recovered from COVID-19. In DNA, the CDR3 is TGCGCCAGCAGCCTTGGGACAGGGGATGGGGGCATTCAGTACTTC. It codes for CASSLGTGDGGIQYF.